Listed below are T cell receptor beta chains from one sample, sequenced in a study of shared clonotypes between healthy human individuals. Assay: immunoSEQ multiplex PCR; the TCRdb copy retains only in-frame clones and omits some. The table has roughly 410,000 clones, around 96% seen once. Sequences were obtained from memory CD8+ T cells sorted from blood. These receptors originate from a man in his thirties or forties in good health. The CDR3 runs from the conserved cysteine through the conserved F or W. Each record gives: V gene, J gene, D gene, CDR3 protein. A D gene is named only where the DNA matches it firmly.

TRBV19	TRBJ1-1	.	CASSIKKRVNTEAFF
TRBV25-1	TRBJ2-1	TRBD2	CASGVAGGKSAYNEQFF
TRBV2	TRBJ2-7	.	CATTGDFTTYEQYF
TRBV9	TRBJ1-1	.	CASSVVGETEAFF
TRBV28	TRBJ1-4	.	CASRTPSEKLFF
TRBV6-5	TRBJ2-7	.	CASRARDSTPYEQYF
TRBV28	TRBJ2-3	.	CASRAGGADTQYF
TRBV2	TRBJ2-3	TRBD2	CASRAGTSGVDTQYF
TRBV5-1	TRBJ2-7	.	CASSLDKASYEQYF
TRBV10-1	TRBJ2-7	.	CASLSVGITYEQYF
TRBV7-2	TRBJ2-7	TRBD2	CASSFRSGRGYEQYF
TRBV30	TRBJ2-5	TRBD2	CACIKSGSGETQYF